What follows describes a single T cell receptor (beta chain). TCRdb keeps only in-frame clones here, not all; method: immunoSEQ multiplex PCR. The sample holds some 140,000 clones, around nine tenths seen once. The data derive from a study of control samples from healthy donors and cancer patients. The V and J ends lost 2 bases and 2 bases, in that order; junction bases with no gene match: 3. CDR3 length equals 16 residues. This sequence joins TRBV23-1 and TRBJ1-5; 10 nucleotides line up with TRBD1. TRBV23-1 is an open reading frame, and its role is uncertain. The specimen sequenced was blood. This receptor was obtained from a woman aged 25-40 years in good health. The CDR3 sequence is CASSQPTGGRNQPQHF. In nucleotides, the CDR3 is TGCGCCAGCAGTCAACCGACAGGGGGCCGCAATCAGCCCCAGCATTTT.